Each of the 32 T cell receptor beta chains below was sequenced from the same sample in a study of blood T cells in healthy people across ages. Sample-barcoded 5' priming and a J-beta primer mix drove a second PCR of roughly 6 to 12 cycles. Via MiXCR, TCRdb re-called the 5' RACE reads, giving one row per CDR3 protein. The sample has over 1,300,000 distinct CDR3 sequences, approximately 59% seen once. The sequenced sample was blood. All receptors derive from a man younger than 30 in good health.

The sample holds many counts of this clonotype. The rearrangement joins TRBV11-2 to TRBJ2-5; TRBD2 aligns across 10 bases. The germline CDR1 and CDR2 sequences are SGHAT and FQNNGV. This CDR3 region has 14 residues. V lost 5 bases, J lost 4 bases, and 4 bases stayed unmatched. The CDR3 here is CASSTGLALETQYF. DNA for the CDR3: TGTGCCAGCAGCACGGGACTAGCGTTAGAGACCCAGTACTTC.

The rearrangement links TRBV29-1 to TRBJ2-7, with 10 nucleotides matching TRBD1. V was clipped by 4 bases and J by 2 bases; unmatched bases: 2. The CDR3 is 13 residues long. The germline gives CDR1 SQVTM, CDR2 ANQGSEA. CDR3 bases: TGCAGCGTTGGCGGGACAGGGGCCTACGAGCAGTACTTC. It translates to CSVGGTGAYEQYF.

The chain joins TRBV12-3 or TRBV12-4 to TRBJ1-1, with D perhaps matching TRBD1 (6 bases). The CDR3 sequence is 17 residues long. Deletions cut 1 base from V and 0 bases from J, with 15 bases between. CDR3 nucleotide sequence: TGTGCCAGCAGTTTAGAAAGGGGGACCGGACTGAACACTGAAGCTTTCTTT. Translation: CASSLERGTGLNTEAFF.

This clonotype was counted a few times. The rearrangement links TRBV6-5 to TRBJ2-1; D is possibly TRBD2 (6 bases). Germline CDR1 MNHEY, CDR2 SVGAGI. The CDR3 runs to 15 residues. Trimming left V 5 bases short and J 3 bases short, with 14 bases between. In DNA, the CDR3 is TGTGCCAGCAGTCAAGGGACTCCCAGCTACAATGAGCAGTTCTTC. It translates to CASSQGTPSYNEQFF.

This chain connects TRBV7-9 to TRBJ2-7; D remains unclear. CDR3 length equals 14 residues. Germline values: CDR1 SEHNR, CDR2 FQNEAQ (reference sequence). V was trimmed by 1 base and J by 7 bases, leaving 14 bases between them. CDR3 amino acids: CASSLGGALGEQYF. As DNA, the CDR3 is TGTGCCAGCAGCTTAGGCGGAGCGCTAGGGGAGCAGTACTTC. Based on the CDR3 plus reference TRBV7-9 and TRBJ2-7, the full variable domain is DTGVSQNPRHKITKRGQNVTFRCDPISEHNRLYWYRQTLGQGPEFLTYFQNEAQLEKSRLLSDRFSAERPKGSFSTLEIQRTEQGDSAMYLCASSLGGALGEQYFGPGTRLTVT.

The chain uses TRBV6-2 or TRBV6-3 and TRBJ2-5; 7 nucleotides align to TRBD2. The end of the DNA fits TRBJ2-7 better, so the J call may be wrong. The CDR3 contains 16 residues. The germline CDR1 and CDR2 sequences are MNHEY and SVGEGT. The CDR3 loop is CASSYSVGLADYEQYF. The CDR3 coding sequence is TGTGCCAGCAGTTACTCTGTAGGGCTAGCGGACTACGAGCAGTACTTC.

V gene TRBV6-1 combines with J gene TRBJ2-6, with 8 bases fitting TRBD1. J lost 1 base, V lost 6 bases, and 11 bases had no gene match. The CDR3 covers 18 residues. Germline CDR1 MNHNS, CDR2 SASEGT. The CDR3 sequence is CASSRGTGGLSGANVLTF. The CDR3 bases are TGTGCCAGCAGCCGAGGTACAGGGGGTTTGTCTGGGGCCAACGTCCTGACTTTC.

V is TRBV3-1 and J is TRBJ2-3; 12 nucleotides align to TRBD2. Germline lookup yields CDR1 LGHDT and CDR2 YNNKEL (reference sequence). The CDR3 is 17 residues long. V shed 4 bases and J 7 bases; nucleotides not matched to a gene: 12. The CDR3 is CASSRPKEGLAGHTQYF. Written as DNA, the CDR3 is TGTGCCAGCAGCCGCCCCAAAGAGGGACTAGCGGGCCATACGCAGTATTTT.

The sample holds a few counts of this clonotype. The rearrangement uses TRBV24-1 and TRBJ2-5; 7 bases are a match to TRBD1. The V segment lost 3 bases and the J segment 5 bases; nucleotides outside the gene matches: 5. The CDR3 length is 14 residues. The V gene's germline CDR1 is KGHDR and CDR2 SFDVKD. The CDR3 here is CATSDPTGLETQYF. The CDR3 DNA sequence: TGTGCCACCAGTGATCCGACAGGGCTCGAGACCCAGTACTTC.

This clonotype was seen a few times. The chain employs TRBV21-1 and TRBJ1-4; the table's D call, TRBD1, has no DNA check behind it. TRBV21-1 corresponds to a pseudogene. The CDR3 consists of 18 residues. For the CDR3, the DNA is TGTGCCAGCAGCCAACCGGGGACAGAGGAACGAACTAATGAAAAACTGTTTTTT. Translated, it gives CASSQPGTEERTNEKLFF.

The rearrangement uses TRBV2 and TRBJ2-5, with D possibly being TRBD1 (6 bases). CDR3 length: 13 amino acids. Trimming removed 11 bases at V and 3 bases at J, with 16 bases between. CDR1 is SNHLY and CDR2 is FYNNEI in the germline V gene. The CDR3 sequence: CASLGQNEETQYF. CDR3 bases: TGTGCCTCTCTAGGACAGAATGAAGAGACCCAGTACTTC.

The V call is TRBV7-2, the J call TRBJ2-7, with TRBD1 identical over 7 bases. The CDR3 is made up of 15 amino acids. The V gene end was trimmed by 1 base and the J gene end by 5 bases; junction bases not matched to a gene: 8. Per the germline V gene, CDR1 is SGHTA and CDR2 is FQGNSA. The CDR3 DNA is TGTGCCAGCAGCTTAGAAGGACAGGAGGTAGACGAGCAGTACTTC. Protein: CASSLEGQEVDEQYF.

V and J are TRBV20-1 and TRBJ2-3; 14 positions match TRBD2. The V gene end was trimmed by 0 bases and the J gene end by 4 bases; junction bases not matched to a gene: 3. The CDR3 totals 16 residues. Germline CDR1 and CDR2: DFQATT and SNEGSKA (reference sequence). The CDR3 sequence is CSAREGLAGVSDTQYF. As DNA, the CDR3 is TGCAGTGCTAGAGAGGGACTAGCGGGGGTGTCAGATACGCAGTATTTT.

CDR3 region: CASKEGATYNEQFF. CDR3 coding DNA: TGTGCCAGCAAGGAGGGGGCCACCTACAATGAGCAGTTCTTC. This chain links TRBV2 with TRBJ2-1, with TRBD1 as a possible D gene (7 bases). V gave up 7 bases and J gave up 2 bases, with 12 bases separating them. Germline V gene data show CDR1 as SNHLY and CDR2 as FYNNEI. CDR3 size: 14 residues.

This chain connects TRBV3-1 to TRBJ2-1; 9 positions match TRBD1. The germline CDR1 and CDR2 sequences are LGHDT and YNNKEL (reference sequence). The trim removed 1 base at V and 6 bases at J, leaving 7 bases unmatched. This CDR3 has 16 amino acids. As DNA, the CDR3 is TGTGCCAGCAGCCAAGTACCGGGACAGGGAAGCAATGAGCAGTTCTTC. Amino acid sequence: CASSQVPGQGSNEQFF.

This clonotype was seen only a few times. The chain uses TRBV12-3 or TRBV12-4 and TRBJ2-3, with D possibly TRBD1 on 5 matching bases. Trimming took off 4 bases at V and 2 bases at J, with 10 bases between the two ends. The CDR3 has 14 residues. The CDR3 sequence: CASSSQGPTDTQYF. CDR3 bases: TGTGCCAGCAGTTCTCAGGGTCCCACAGATACGCAGTATTTT.

This chain links TRBV25-1 with TRBJ2-5; D is possibly TRBD1 (5 bases). The CDR3 is 15 residues long. V gave up 0 bases and J gave up 1 base, with 9 bases separating them. Germline V gene lookup returns CDR1 MGHDK and CDR2 SYGVNS. CDR3 DNA sequence: TGTGCCAGCAGTGAATATGTCAGGGCCCAAGAGACCCAGTACTTC. Translation gives CASSEYVRAQETQYF. Combining the CDR3 with reference TRBV25-1 and TRBJ2-5 gives the whole variable domain EADIYQTPRYLVIGTGKKITLECSQTMGHDKMYWYQQDPGMELHLIHYSYGVNSTEKGDLSSESTVSRIRTEHFPLTLESARPSHTSQYLCASSEYVRAQETQYFGPGTRLLVL.

In this sample, this clonotype turned up a few times. V gene TRBV7-8 combines with J gene TRBJ1-2; D is unresolved. The CDR3 contains 15 residues. Germline V gene sequence: CDR1 SGHVS, CDR2 FQNEAQ. Trimming cost V 5 bases and J 8 bases, with 21 bases left between them. CDR3 loop: CASSQRTVRTVGYTF. The DNA for the CDR3 is TGTGCCAGCAGCCAACGGACGGTGAGGACCGTCGGCTACACCTTC. The whole variable domain, filled in from reference TRBV7-8 and TRBJ1-2, reads GAGVSQSPRYKVAKRGQDVALRCDPISGHVSLFWYQQALGQGPEFLTYFQNEAQLDKSGLPSDRFFAERPEGSVSTLKIQRTQQEDSAVYLCASSQRTVRTVGYTFGSGTRLTVV.

This CDR3 is CASSSTGGDHYGYTF. DNA of the CDR3: TGTGCCAGCAGCAGTACAGGGGGCGATCACTATGGCTACACCTTC. The chain employs TRBV11-2 and TRBJ1-2, with 9 positions matching TRBD1. CDR3 length: 15 amino acids. CDR1 SGHAT and CDR2 FQNNGV come from the germline V gene. Trimming removed 5 bases from V and 3 bases from J; junction bases left unmatched: 7.

The CDR3 DNA is TGTGCCAGCAGCGAGTCGGGGTATAATTCACCCCTCCACTTT. It specifies CASSESGYNSPLHF. The chain has TRBV9 and TRBJ1-6; D remains unclear. Between the trimmed V and J ends, which lost 3 bases and 4 bases, there was a span of 8 bases. From germline, CDR1 is SGDLS and CDR2 YYNGEE. The length of the CDR3 is 14 residues.

The J gene is TRBJ2-1, the V gene TRBV20-1, with a possible D match to TRBD2 (5 bases). V was cut by 1 base and J by 7 bases, with 14 bases left in between. Germline V CDR1 and CDR2: DFQATT, SNEGSKA (reference sequence). CDR3 length equals 14 residues. CDR3 DNA sequence: TGCAGTGCTAGAGCGGTGTTGGCGGGTAATGAGCAGTTCTTC. Its translation: CSARAVLAGNEQFF.

Only one count was recorded for this clonotype. J is TRBJ2-1 and V is TRBV7-2; 8 bases agree with TRBD2. Per the germline V gene, CDR1 is SGHTA and CDR2 is FQGNSA. V dropped 4 bases and J dropped 12; count of bases not matched to a gene: 11. CDR3 length equals 14 residues. DNA for the CDR3: TGTGCCAGCAGCTCATTAGCGGGGCTACTTCTGCAGTTCTTC. This gives the protein CASSSLAGLLLQFF.

This clonotype has just a few counts. V usage is TRBV5-6 and J usage is TRBJ2-5, with TRBD1 identical over 11 bases. The CDR3 runs 15 residues. Germline V gene lookup returns CDR1 SGHDT and CDR2 YYEEEE. V shed 4 bases, J shed 4 bases, and the junction held 6 bases outside the gene matches. CDR3 nucleotides: TGTGCCAGCAGCACCGGACAGGGGGCTGCAGAGACCCAGTACTTC. Its translation is CASSTGQGAAETQYF.

The rearrangement uses TRBV5-1 and TRBJ2-1; D possibly corresponds to TRBD2 (5 bases). Germline assignment: CDR1 SGHRS and CDR2 YFSETQ. V lost 0 bases to trimming and J lost 5 bases, with 9 bases between them. The CDR3 sequence is 14 residues long. The CDR3 protein is CASSLGASHNEQFF. The CDR3 bases are TGCGCCAGCAGCTTGGGAGCTAGCCACAATGAGCAGTTCTTC.

The genes are TRBV4-1 and TRBJ1-2; D ambiguous. Germline V gene data show CDR1 as MGHRA and CDR2 as YSYEKL. Trimming cost V 1 base and J 3 bases, with 9 bases left between them. The CDR3 has 14 amino acids. The CDR3 DNA is TGCGCCAGCAGCCAAGCAGGATTCGACTATGGCTACACCTTC. This codes for CASSQAGFDYGYTF.

The rearrangement links TRBV4-1 to TRBJ2-1; 7 bases map to TRBD1. V dropped 4 bases and J dropped 6; count of bases not matched to a gene: 24. The CDR3 spans 20 residues. The germline V gene has CDR1 MGHRA and CDR2 YSYEKL. The CDR3 loop reads CASSPHQSIRSTGWVNEQFF. In DNA form, the CDR3 reads TGCGCCAGCAGCCCACACCAAAGCATTAGGTCGACAGGGTGGGTCAATGAGCAGTTCTTC.

The rearrangement links TRBV20-1 to TRBJ1-2; 7 nucleotides align to TRBD1. CDR1 and CDR2 from the germline V gene are DFQATT and SNEGSKA (reference sequence). The CDR3 is 14 residues long. The junction had 8 bases not matched to a gene; V was cut back by 3 bases and J by 4 bases. CDR3 in DNA: TGCAGTGCTAGTATACAGGGGATCCCCTATGGCTACACCTTC. It is translated as CSASIQGIPYGYTF.

A few counts support this clonotype. The chain carries TRBV12-3 or TRBV12-4 and TRBJ2-7; no clear D gene. The tail of the sequence fits TRBJ2-5 better, so the J call may be wrong. This CDR3 is built from 14 residues. CDR3 protein: CASSFSDGQETQYF. DNA for the CDR3: TGTGCCAGCAGTTTTTCGGACGGCCAAGAGACCCAGTACTTC.

The chain couples TRBV5-6 to TRBJ2-5; the match to TRBD1 covers 10 bases. The better agreement between TRBJ2-7 and the DNA end casts doubt on the J call. CDR3 length: 15 amino acids. Germline CDR1 SGHDT, CDR2 YYEEEE. The CDR3 sequence is CASSQGQGLVYEQYF. The CDR3 nucleotides read TGTGCCAGCAGCCAGGGACAGGGGTTAGTCTACGAGCAGTACTTC.

This clonotype was seen only a few times. V usage is TRBV10-3 and J usage is TRBJ2-3; TRBD2 matches 7 bases. V shed 2 bases and J 6 bases; nucleotides not matched to a gene: 8. This CDR3 region has 15 residues. Germline CDR1 and CDR2: ENHRY and SYGVKD. CDR3 nucleotide sequence: TGTGCCATCAGTGAGGGGACTATTCTCATGGATACGCAGTATTTT. Amino acids: CAISEGTILMDTQYF.

This clonotype showed up just a few times. V and J are TRBV28 and TRBJ2-4; possible D gene TRBD2, 5 bases. The CDR3 contains 14 residues. Germline lookup yields CDR1 MDHEN and CDR2 SYDVKM. Trimming stripped 6 bases from V and 8 bases from J, with 17 bases between. In nucleotides, the CDR3 is TGTGCCAGCAGGCCGATGCGGGTTTCGGACATTCAGTACTTC. Amino acid sequence: CASRPMRVSDIQYF. Based on the CDR3 plus reference TRBV28 and TRBJ2-4, the full variable domain is DVKVTQSSRYLVKRTGEKVFLECVQDMDHENMFWYRQDPGLGLRLIYFSYDVKMKEKGDIPEGYSVSREKKERFSLILESASTNQTSMYLCASRPMRVSDIQYFGAGTRLSVL.

This rearrangement joins TRBV2 to TRBJ2-4; maybe TRBD2 (5 bases). Near its end, the DNA agrees better with TRBJ2-7, so the J call may be wrong. This CDR3 has 13 amino acids. Looked up from germline, CDR1 is SNHLY and CDR2 is FYNNEI. CDR3 bases: TGTGCCAGCAGAGCGTCGGAGGACTACGAGCAGTACTTC. Encoded protein: CASRASEDYEQYF.